Each of the 32 T cell receptor beta chains below was sequenced from the same sample in a study of blood T cell repertoires in COVID-19. The table came from immunoSEQ multiplex PCR; TCRdb's copy has only in-frame clones and leaves some out. The table lists some 120,000 clones, around 85% of them singletons. What was sequenced was peripheral blood. The receptors originated from a woman aged 45-65 years with acute or convalescent COVID-19.

V usage is TRBV5-6 and J usage is TRBJ1-5, with a weak D call TRBD1 (5 bases). Germline V gene lookup returns CDR1 SGHDT and CDR2 YYEEEE. Trimming cost V 1 base and J 6 bases, with 8 bases left between them. This CDR3 region has 13 residues. CDR3 loop: CASSLQGGQPQHF. CDR3 coding DNA: TGTGCCAGCAGCTTGCAGGGTGGTCAGCCCCAGCATTTT.

V and J are TRBV14 and TRBJ2-1; D gene uncertain. V was trimmed by 3 bases and J by 10 bases, leaving 7 bases between them. CDR1 and CDR2 (germline): SGHDN, FVKESK. This CDR3 has 11 residues. The DNA for the CDR3 is TGTGCCAGCAGCCAGCTAGTAGAGCAGTTCTTC. As protein: CASSQLVEQFF.

This chain connects TRBV6-5 to TRBJ1-2; tentative D call: TRBD1 (5 bases). The length of the CDR3 is 13 residues. The ends were cut back, 0 bases at V and 8 bases at J, with 10 bases in the middle. Germline assignment: CDR1 MNHEY and CDR2 SVGAGI. The chain's CDR3 is CASSYSGREGYTF. The CDR3 DNA reads as TGTGCCAGCAGTTACTCGGGCAGGGAAGGCTACACCTTC.

CDR3: CASSRDYAYEQYF. DNA for the CDR3: TGCGCCAGCAGCCGGGACTACGCCTACGAGCAGTACTTC. The V call is TRBV4-1, the J call TRBJ2-7; TRBD2 matches at 7 bases. The CDR3 spans 13 residues. The V gene's germline CDR1 is MGHRA and CDR2 YSYEKL. J was trimmed by 2 bases and V by 4 bases; bases with no gene match: 2.

This clone was observed a handful of times. This chain links TRBV30 with TRBJ1-4; perhaps TRBD1 as D (5 bases). The CDR3 covers 15 residues. Germline V gene data show CDR1 as GTSNPN and CDR2 as SVGIG (reference sequence). V gave up 0 bases and J gave up 7 bases, with 15 bases separating them. CDR3: CAWSVPPGQGEKLFF. The CDR3 nucleotides read TGTGCCTGGAGTGTACCCCCGGGTCAGGGTGAAAAACTGTTTTTT.

The rearrangement uses TRBV5-5 and TRBJ2-3; TRBD2 is a possible D gene (5 bases). Germline V gene data show CDR1 as SGHKS and CDR2 as YYEKEE (reference sequence). V was shortened by 3 bases and J by 1 base, with 6 bases between the two germline ends. The CDR3 runs 13 residues. CDR3 region: CASSYGGTDTQYF. The CDR3, as DNA: TGTGCCAGCAGCTACGGGGGCACAGATACGCAGTATTTT.

The chain has TRBV12-3 or TRBV12-4 and TRBJ1-3; D remains unclear. Deletions cut 4 bases from V and 8 bases from J, with 6 bases between. This CDR3 has 11 residues. CDR3 residues: CASSYSDTIYF. Written as DNA, the CDR3 is TGTGCCAGCAGTTATTCGGACACCATATATTTT.

The chain links TRBV27 to TRBJ1-2, with D tentatively TRBD1 (6 bases). The germline V gene encodes CDR1 MNHEY and CDR2 SMNVEV (reference sequence). Deletions cut 2 bases from V and 1 base from J, with 8 bases between. The CDR3 contains 14 residues. The CDR3: CASSLQGSNYGYTF. As DNA, the CDR3 is TGTGCCAGCAGTTTACAGGGGAGTAACTATGGCTACACCTTC.

The chain links TRBV3-1 (or the pseudogene TRBV3-2) to TRBJ2-1; 8 bases match TRBD2. The CDR3 length is 16 residues. Germline V gene sequence: CDR1 LGHDT, CDR2 YNNKEL (reference sequence). Trimming at V came to 3 bases and at J to 0 bases, leaving 4 bases not matched to a gene. The CDR3 spells CASSHPTSASYNEQFF. CDR3 coding DNA: TGTGCCAGCAGCCACCCGACTAGCGCCTCCTACAATGAGCAGTTCTTC.

By sample share, this clone is medium-sized. The V and J genes are TRBV5-8 and TRBJ2-5, with D tentatively TRBD1 (6 bases). Germline lookup yields CDR1 SGHTS and CDR2 YDEGEE. V lost 1 base, J lost 4 bases, and 11 bases lay in between. This CDR3 region has 14 residues. The CDR3 region is CASSLRGWGETQYF. In DNA, the CDR3 is TGTGCCAGCAGCTTGAGGGGGTGGGGAGAGACCCAGTACTTC. The whole variable domain, remainder taken from reference TRBV5-8 and TRBJ2-5, is EAGVTQSPTHLIKTRGQQATLRCSPISGHTSVYWYQQALGLGLQFLLWYDEGEERNRGNFPPRFSGRQFPNYSSELNVNALELEDSALYLCASSLRGWGETQYFGPGTRLLVL.

The V and J genes are TRBV5-1 and TRBJ1-2; TRBD1 might be the D (5 bases). Germline assignment: CDR1 SGHRS and CDR2 YFSETQ. Trimming left V 0 bases short and J 3 bases short, with 9 bases between. This CDR3 is built from 14 residues. The CDR3 DNA follows: TGCGCCAGCAGCTTGGACCAGGGTTACTATGGCTACACCTTC. Its translation is CASSLDQGYYGYTF.

The chain combines TRBV5-1 with TRBJ1-2; TRBD1 matches 8 bases. This CDR3 is built from 15 residues. Germline V gene lookup returns CDR1 SGHRS and CDR2 YFSETQ. Unmatched junction bases numbered 9, after V lost 4 bases and J lost 4 bases. CDR3 nucleotide sequence: TGCGCCAGCAGCCCGGGACAGGCGACAGGCTATGGCTACACCTTC. This gives the protein CASSPGQATGYGYTF.

This chain connects TRBV5-1 to TRBJ1-1, with D possibly being TRBD1 (5 bases). Trimming removed 3 bases at V and 0 bases at J, with 9 bases between. The V gene's germline CDR1 is SGHRS and CDR2 YFSETQ. CDR3 size: 14 residues. The CDR3 coding sequence is TGCGCCAGCAGCTCGACAGCTATGAACACTGAAGCTTTCTTT. This translates into CASSSTAMNTEAFF.

The V call is TRBV27, the J call TRBJ1-2; 9 nucleotides agree with TRBD1. Unmatched junction bases numbered 16, after V lost 3 bases and J lost 2 bases. Germline V gene lookup returns CDR1 MNHEY and CDR2 SMNVEV (reference sequence). The length of the CDR3 is 19 residues. CDR3 amino acids: CASSFIPPIRTGDNYGYTF. The CDR3 DNA sequence: TGTGCCAGCAGTTTTATTCCTCCTATTAGGACAGGGGACAACTATGGCTACACCTTC.

V and J are TRBV3-1 (or the pseudogene TRBV3-2) and TRBJ2-7; 10 bases fit TRBD1. Trimming at V came to 5 bases and at J to 7 bases, leaving 17 bases not matched to a gene. The CDR3 totals 17 residues. Germline V CDR1 and CDR2: LGHDT, YNNKEL (reference sequence). CDR3 DNA sequence: TGTGCCAGCAGCAGCCTACGGCCCGGGACAGGGGCCTCAGAGCAGTACTTC. Translation gives CASSSLRPGTGASEQYF.

CDR3 sequence: CASSLAGTGVSPLHF. Written as DNA, the CDR3 is TGCGCCAGCAGCTTGGCGGGGACAGGGGTTTCACCCCTCCACTTT. The chain combines TRBV5-1 with TRBJ1-6, with TRBD1 identical over 10 bases. The length of the CDR3 is 15 residues. Trimming cost V 0 bases and J 9 bases; bases outside gene matches: 3. Germline V gives CDR1 SGHRS, CDR2 YFSETQ.

The rearrangement uses TRBV2 and TRBJ2-7; D might be TRBD1 (6 bases). CDR1 is SNHLY, CDR2 FYNNEI, per germline. The V and J ends lost 8 bases and 2 bases respectively, with 13 bases between them. CDR3 length equals 13 residues. CDR3 nucleotides: TGTGCCAGCGGACAGCGACCTGCCTACGAGCAGTACTTC. It yields the protein CASGQRPAYEQYF. Together with reference TRBV2 and TRBJ2-7, the CDR3 gives the full variable domain: EPEVTQTPSHQVTQMGQEVILRCVPISNHLYFYWYRQILGQKVEFLVSFYNNEISEKSEIFDDQFSVERPDGSNFTLKIRSTKLEDSAMYFCASGQRPAYEQYFGPGTRLTVT.

Only one count was recorded for this clone. The rearrangement joins TRBV14 to TRBJ2-2, with 7 positions matching TRBD1. There are 15 residues in the CDR3. Germline V gene sequence: CDR1 SGHDN, CDR2 FVKESK. V shed 4 bases, J shed 5 bases, and the junction held 7 bases outside the gene matches. The CDR3 region is CASSRGQVGTGELFF. The CDR3 nucleotides read TGTGCCAGCAGCCGCGGACAGGTGGGGACCGGGGAGCTGTTTTTT.

Comment on this clone: The junction departs from the called germline gene at one end, perhaps through a read error. The DNA of the CDR3 is TGTGCCAGCAGCACAACGGGACAGGGCAAACAGCCCCAGCATTTT. Amino acid sequence: CASSTTGQGKQPQHF. This chain connects TRBV2 to TRBJ1-5; 9 nucleotides agree with TRBD1. The CDR3 length is 15 residues. CDR1 is SNHLY, CDR2 FYNNEI, per germline.

The V call is TRBV27, the J call TRBJ1-5, with D hard to call. The CDR3 is 14 amino acids. Trimming left V 5 bases short and J 3 bases short, with 11 bases between. CDR1 and CDR2 from the germline V gene are MNHEY and SMNVEV (reference sequence). The CDR3 sequence: CASSPYSLNQPQHF. For the CDR3, the DNA is TGTGCCAGCAGTCCATACAGTCTCAATCAGCCCCAGCATTTT.

The chain carries TRBV7-8 and TRBJ1-1, with 11 bases fitting TRBD1. Germline V CDR1 and CDR2: SGHVS, FQNEAQ. This CDR3 has 16 amino acids. V was pared by 0 bases and J by 7 bases, with 7 bases of the junction left unmatched. CDR3 amino acids: CASSLAEDRGRNEAFF. As DNA, the CDR3 is TGTGCCAGCAGCTTAGCCGAGGACAGGGGGCGGAATGAAGCTTTCTTT. Complete variable domain (other parts from reference TRBV7-8 and TRBJ1-1): GAGVSQSPRYKVAKRGQDVALRCDPISGHVSLFWYQQALGQGPEFLTYFQNEAQLDKSGLPSDRFFAERPEGSVSTLKIQRTQQEDSAVYLCASSLAEDRGRNEAFFGQGTRLTVV.

CDR3 DNA sequence: TGTGCCAGCAGCCCCGGGACAGGGAAGCGGGGGACTGAAGCTTTCTTT. It is translated as CASSPGTGKRGTEAFF. This chain links TRBV11-3 with TRBJ1-1; 9 positions agree with TRBD1. V shed 5 bases, J shed 5 bases, and the junction held 12 bases outside the gene matches. The length of the CDR3 is 16 residues. Germline V gene lookup returns CDR1 SGHNT and CDR2 YENEEA.

The rearrangement uses TRBV14 and TRBJ2-7; weak D call: TRBD2 (6 bases). The CDR3 runs 15 residues. V gave up 6 bases and J gave up 4 bases, with 19 bases separating them. Germline CDR1 SGHDN, CDR2 FVKESK. The CDR3 here is CASSRWEVGRYEQYF. The CDR3 region has the DNA TGTGCCAGCAGTCGCTGGGAGGTCGGTCGTTACGAGCAGTACTTC.

This clone was counted a few times. This chain connects TRBV28 to TRBJ1-1; D is possibly TRBD1 (5 bases). The V end was cut by 0 bases, the J end by 2 bases, with 7 bases between. CDR1 and CDR2 (germline): MDHEN, SYDVKM. CDR3 size: 14 residues. CDR3 in DNA: TGTGCCAGCAGTTTATGGCAGGGTAACACTGAAGCTTTCTTT. This encodes CASSLWQGNTEAFF.

This clone was found a few times. The V and J genes are TRBV5-1 and TRBJ1-1, with 7 bases lining up with TRBD1. CDR1 SGHRS and CDR2 YFSETQ come from the germline V gene. V was pared by 4 bases and J by 6 bases, with 3 bases of the junction left unmatched. CDR3 size: 12 residues. Written as DNA, the CDR3 is TGCGCCAGCAGCGCAGACAGGGCTGAAGCTTTCTTT. Translating gives CASSADRAEAFF.

The gene calls are TRBV10-3 and TRBJ1-2, with a tentative D call TRBD1 (6 bases). The germline CDR1 and CDR2 sequences are ENHRY and SYGVKD. The V end was cut by 0 bases, the J end by 3 bases, with 14 bases between. The CDR3 is made up of 16 amino acids. Written as DNA, the CDR3 is TGTGCCATCAGTGAGTCGGGGGGGACAAACCACTATGGCTACACCTTC. Translated: CAISESGGTNHYGYTF.

The V gene is TRBV5-1, the J gene TRBJ1-1; the match to TRBD1 covers 8 bases. The CDR3 has 18 residues. V gave up 4 bases and J gave up 0 bases; unmatched junction bases: 14. CDR1 and CDR2 (germline): SGHRS, YFSETQ. The CDR3 protein is CASSVGQVAWGMNTEAFF. Written as DNA, the CDR3 is TGCGCCAGCAGCGTGGGACAGGTTGCCTGGGGGATGAACACTGAAGCTTTCTTT. The complete variable domain, with remaining parts taken from reference TRBV5-1 and TRBJ1-1, reads KAGVTQTPRYLIKTRGQQVTLSCSPISGHRSVSWYQQTPGQGLQFLFEYFSETQRNKGNFPGRFSGRQFSNSRSEMNVSTLELGDSALYLCASSVGQVAWGMNTEAFFGQGTRLTVV.

The gene calls are TRBV9 and TRBJ1-1; 7 bases are shared with TRBD1. CDR1 and CDR2 (germline): SGDLS, YYNGEE. Germline trimming cut 0 bases from V and 6 bases from J; bases unmatched to any gene: 5. This CDR3 has 14 residues. The CDR3 here is CASSVVQGGAEAFF. CDR3 sequence (DNA): TGTGCCAGCAGCGTAGTTCAGGGGGGAGCTGAAGCTTTCTTT.

The genes are TRBV18 and TRBJ1-1, with D unresolved. Looked up from germline, CDR1 is KGHSH and CDR2 is LQKENI. Trimming took 8 bases from V and 3 from J, leaving 7 bases between them. The CDR3 consists of 11 residues. DNA of the CDR3: TGTGCCAGCCTCGGGTACACTGAAGCTTTCTTT. Translation: CASLGYTEAFF.

This chain links TRBV7-9 with TRBJ2-2, with 7 positions matching TRBD1. V lost 5 bases and J lost 1; bases outside the gene matches: 4. There are 15 residues in the CDR3. Germline-derived CDR1 and CDR2 are SEHNR and FQNEAQ (reference sequence). The CDR3 DNA sequence: TGTGCCAGCAGCAGATGGGACAGGAACACCGGGGAGCTGTTTTTT. It specifies CASSRWDRNTGELFF.

The genes are TRBV4-1 and TRBJ1-4; no clear D. From germline, CDR1 is MGHRA and CDR2 YSYEKL. The V and J ends lost 1 base and 0 bases respectively, with 9 bases between them. The length of the CDR3 is 16 residues. This CDR3 reads CASSQVLIATNEKLFF. The CDR3 DNA reads as TGCGCCAGCAGCCAAGTCCTAATTGCAACTAATGAAAAACTGTTTTTT.

V is TRBV5-1 and J is TRBJ2-7, with 10 bases that match TRBD1. V shed 0 bases and J 5 bases; nucleotides not matched to a gene: 8. Per the germline V gene, CDR1 is SGHRS and CDR2 is YFSETQ. This CDR3 has 16 residues. The CDR3: CASSLDRQGARNEQYF. DNA of the CDR3: TGCGCCAGCAGCTTGGATAGACAGGGGGCTCGGAACGAGCAGTACTTC.